The present entry profiles one TCR beta chain with its context. Donors of Cohort 3 who recovered were those that had two negative PCRs, clearance, or symptom resolution. TCRdb's copy holds only in-frame clones and misses some; the assay was immunoSEQ multiplex PCR. The sample yields about 160,000 clones, roughly 80% seen once. These data originate in a study of blood T cell repertoires in COVID-19. V gave up 5 bases and J gave up 5 bases; unmatched junction bases: 15. CDR3 size: 17 residues. Germline V CDR1 and CDR2: SEHNR, FQNEAQ (reference sequence). The gene calls are TRBV7-9 and TRBJ1-2; 9 bases map to TRBD1. Input material: PBMCs or T cells enriched from blood (not recorded which). This TCR was sampled from a woman aged 60-70 years who had recovered from COVID-19. CDR3 coding DNA: TGTGCCAGCAGCCCGACAGGGGGGACAGGAGGCCGGTATGGCTACACCTTC. Protein: CASSPTGGTGGRYGYTF.